These T cell receptor beta chains were read from a single sample in a study of cytomegalovirus exposure and HLA in healthy donors. TCRdb keeps only in-frame clones here, not all; method: immunoSEQ multiplex PCR. This sample yields about 120,000 clones, of which roughly three quarters are seen a single time; 10% to 15% belongs to the top ten. The sequenced sample consisted of PBMCs. Receptors originate from a woman between 40 and 55 years old in good health and CMV-seropositive. CDR3s include the opening cysteine and the closing phenylalanine or tryptophan. D genes are given only for firm matches. For some rows the clone size is stated as once, few or many, or as a class when expanded; others skip it.

>TRBV5-1|.|.|TRBJ1-1
TGCGCCAGCAGCTTTGGAGGCAGTCTCTACACTGAAGCTTTCTTT
CASSFGGSLYTEAFF
>TRBV7-9|.|.|TRBJ1-6
TGTGCCAGCAGCTTAGGGGGAGGGAAAAGTTCACCCCTCCACTTT
CASSLGGGKSSPLHF
>TRBV29-1|few|.|TRBJ2-5
TGCAGCGTTGAAGATCGGGGGGCAACTTCAGAGACCCAGTACTTC
CSVEDRGATSETQYF
>TRBV5-6|once|.|TRBJ2-7
TGTGCCAGCAGCTCAAGGGGTTACGAGCAGTACTTC
CASSSRGYEQYF
>TRBV5-1|.|.|TRBJ2-1
TGCGCCAGCAGCTTGTTTGCGTCTAGATCCTACAATGAGCAGTTCTTC
CASSLFASRSYNEQFF
>TRBV4-1|.|TRBD1|TRBJ1-6
TGCGCCAGCAGCCAGAGAGGAGTACAGGGGGGTTTGAGGAATTCACCCCTCCACTTT
CASSQRGVQGGLRNSPLHF
>TRBV7-2|.|.|TRBJ2-7
TGTGCCAGCAGCTTCTATCCGGGACAACCTTACGAGCAGTACTTC
CASSFYPGQPYEQYF
>TRBV6-6|.|TRBD1|TRBJ1-5
TGTGCCAGCAGTACCCGGCCCGGACAGGAGAAGCCCCAGCATTTT
CASSTRPGQEKPQHF
>TRBV5-8|.|TRBD1|TRBJ1-5
TGTGCCAGCAGCTTGGTTGGGACAGGGCTCGGCGGGCAGCCCCAGCATTTT
CASSLVGTGLGGQPQHF
>TRBV5-6|few|.|TRBJ1-1
TGTGCCAGCAGCTTGTTAGAGGGAGGCGCTGAAGCTTTCTTT
CASSLLEGGAEAFF
>TRBV6-6|few|.|TRBJ2-5
TGTGCCAGCAGCCCGACAAGGCAAGAGACCCAGTACTTC
CASSPTRQETQYF
>TRBV7-3|.|.|TRBJ1-3
TGTGCCAGCAGCCTAGGAGGGTACTCTGGAAACACCATATATTTT
CASSLGGYSGNTIYF
>TRBV18|.|.|TRBJ2-2
TGTGCCAGCTCACCCGCGGGCACCGGGGAGCTGTTTTTT
CASSPAGTGELFF
>TRBV10-1|.|TRBD2|TRBJ2-7
TGCGCCAGCAGTGAGAGCGGGGGCGCCTTCGGGGAGCAGTACTTC
CASSESGGAFGEQYF
>TRBV2|.|TRBD1|TRBJ1-6
TGTGCCAGCAGTCAGGGGGCACTCTATAATTCACCCCTCCACTTT
CASSQGALYNSPLHF
>TRBV10-3|.|TRBD1|TRBJ2-7
TGTGCCATCAAAGGACAGGAAGGCTACGAGCAGTACTTC
CAIKGQEGYEQYF
>TRBV29-1|.|.|TRBJ1-2
TGCAGCGCCGAGGGGGTAGGTGGCTACACCTTC
CSAEGVGGYTF
>TRBV19|.|TRBD1|TRBJ2-6
TGTGCCAGTGGGACAGGGGCTACCCCTGGGGCCAACGTCCTGACTTTC
CASGTGATPGANVLTF
>TRBV5-1|.|TRBD2|TRBJ2-1
TGCGCCACTAGCGGGGGGGCCTACAATGAGCAGTTCTTC
CATSGGAYNEQFF
>TRBV30|.|.|TRBJ2-3
TGTGCCTGGAATCAGGGGCGAATGGATACGCAGTATTTT
CAWNQGRMDTQYF
>TRBV5-1|once|TRBD1|TRBJ2-7
TGCGCCAGCAGCCCTAGTTTAGGGACAGATACCTACGAGCAGTACTTC
CASSPSLGTDTYEQYF
>TRBV5-1|once|.|TRBJ1-1
TGCGCCAGCAGCTTGGAGGCGACAGGGAACACTGAAGCTTTCTTT
CASSLEATGNTEAFF
>TRBV30|.|TRBD2|TRBJ2-3
TGTGCCTGGAGCCCCTCCGGGGGGGTGCTTTATGGGACGCAGTATTTT
CAWSPSGGVLYGTQYF
>TRBV5-1|.|TRBD1|TRBJ2-3
TGCGCCAGCAGCCACGGACAGGGGAGCACAGATACGCAGTATTTT
CASSHGQGSTDTQYF
>TRBV5-1|.|TRBD1|TRBJ1-2
TGCGCCAGCAGCTTGGACAGGGGAGGCGGCTACACCTTC
CASSLDRGGGYTF
>TRBV5-6|few|TRBD1|TRBJ1-2
TGTGCCAGCAGCTTACAGGGGGCGCGTGGCTACACCTTC
CASSLQGARGYTF
>TRBV28|.|TRBD1|TRBJ1-1
TGTGCCAGCAGCCCCGACAGGGGGCTAATGAACACTGAAGCTTTCTTT
CASSPDRGLMNTEAFF
>TRBV7-2|.|.|TRBJ2-2
TGTGCCAGCAGCTTCGCGGGGTTTGGCACCGGGGAGCTGTTTTTT
CASSFAGFGTGELFF
>TRBV6-5|once|TRBD1|TRBJ2-1
TGTGCCAGCAGTTACGCCTCCGGGACAGACCACAATGAGCAGTTCTTC
CASSYASGTDHNEQFF
>TRBV12-5|.|.|TRBJ1-3
TGTGCTAGTGGTTTTTCCGGGGGGTCTGGAAACACCATATATTTT
CASGFSGGSGNTIYF
>TRBV10-1|.|.|TRBJ2-7
TGCGCCAGCAGCGCAACCATAGCATCCCGGACTCATGGAAACGAGCAGTACTTC
CASSATIASRTHGNEQYF
>TRBV7-9|.|TRBD1|TRBJ1-2
TGTGCCAGCAGCTCCTCCGGGACAGAAGTCTCCTATGGCTACACCTTC
CASSSSGTEVSYGYTF
>TRBV29-1|.|.|TRBJ2-3
TGCAGCGTTGAAGAGGAGAGGGGGTTCACAGATACGCAGTATTTT
CSVEEERGFTDTQYF
>TRBV25-1|few|TRBD1|TRBJ1-4
TGTGCCAGCAGTGACGGGACCTACAGGGGTGAAAAACTGTTTTTT
CASSDGTYRGEKLFF
>TRBV7-8|.|.|TRBJ2-3
TGTGCCAGCAGAGGCCAGGGTATAGATACGCAGTATTTT
CASRGQGIDTQYF
>TRBV5-4|.|TRBD1|TRBJ1-6
TGTGCCAGCAGCTCGACAGGGAATAATTCACCCCTCCACTTT
CASSSTGNNSPLHF
>TRBV2|.|TRBD1|TRBJ2-5
TGTGCCAGCCGCCGGGACAGACAAGAGACCCAGTACTTC
CASRRDRQETQYF